This entry features one T cell receptor beta chain sequence. This clone was detected a few times. The specificity of this receptor is unknown. No qualities accompany the bases; no much larger clone lies one base away. Whole blood was collected in K2EDTA tubes by collaborating institutions according to the institutions' own protocols. Collaborator samples were shipped for TCRbeta analysis as frozen whole blood, isolated PBMCs, or DNA extracted from either sample type. This sample was taken from a study of blood T cell repertoires in COVID-19 (dated by TCRdb to 2018 to 2021). In the study overall: The collaborator samples originated in the United States, Italy and Spain and spanned the acute and convalescent phases of COVID-19. Deeply sampled blood TCRbeta repertoires from subjects exposed to, actively infected with, or recovered from COVID-19 were included in the dataset. A de-identified subject ID, COVID-19 status, age in years and sex were almost always included in the sample metadata. Samples were obtained from the ongoing ImmuneRACE study (first 160 participants) and from some 1,300 subjects provided by 6 global collaborators. Where available, HLA class I and class II types were obtained from metadata supplied by the sample provider rather than from assay-based typing. The prospective study material was composed of cDNA or gDNA derived from T cells, B-cell-depleted T cells, or PBMCs. The repertoires were made available in a free public database intended to serve as a resource for research on the immune response to SARS-CoV-2.

Study-level results and caveats: The amount of clinical and demographic metadata varied by source and participant and was provided uncurated.

TCRbeta CDR3 regions were amplified from genomic DNA by means of the immunoSEQ Assay, a bias-controlled multiplex PCR. As for the authors' bioinformatics: Within the assay, amplification of reference gene primers was used to estimate how many nucleated cells each sample contained. To quantify the absolute abundance of each unique TCRbeta CDR3 rearrangement, sequence reads were collapsed and filtered. Productive Simpson clonality was computed per sample as the square root of Simpson's diversity index over productive rearrangements. As stored in TCRdb, this immuneACCESS dataset retains in-frame rearrangements with V and J assigned. A fraction of the clones does not appear; measured against another copy, unresolved V genes explain less than half of the discrepancy, and the remainder lacks a known reason. That table gives V, J and clone size, and the DNA gave D and trimming. Here the sample has roughly 50,000 clones; 65% to 85% occur a single time. Of the sample, about 19% is held by the ten largest clones.

The CDR3 sequence holds 13 residues, the cysteine and phenylalanine included. Of the read, only the CDR3 DNA is kept; its 39 bases are in frame from base 1. CDR1 and CDR2, looked up from the germline V gene, are SGHRS and YFSETQ. The germline ends are 9 bases apart after V is trimmed by 5 bases and J by 1 base. In this chain, TRBV5-1 is recombined with TRBJ2-5; the D gene is unclear. This TCR came from a human donor with active or convalescent COVID-19. The donor label of this sample is uncertain. The sequencing input was peripheral blood. The sequenced DNA is TGCGCCAGCAGACCCAGCGCCCAAGAGACCCAGTACTTC. Its coded protein is CASRPSAQETQYF.